This T cell receptor (beta chain) was profiled in a study of T-cell reconstitution after alpha-beta-depleted transplantation in children. Unique molecular identifiers were used in preparing the TCRbeta library. MiXCR was run by TCRdb on the PCR reads, yielding one entry per CDR3 protein. The sample yields approximately 97,000 distinct CDR3 sequences, 4.5% to 7.5% seen once. Germline V lookup: CDR1 MNHEY, CDR2 SVGEGT. The length of the CDR3 is 20 residues. V lost 0 bases to trimming and J lost 2 bases, with 26 bases between them. V and J are TRBV6-2 or TRBV6-3 and TRBJ2-7; D may be TRBD2 (5 bases). The sequencing here drew on PBMCs, mostly from graft donor cells, taken 60 days after TCRalphabeta/CD19-depleted stem cell transplant. This clonotype was sampled from a female patient aged 2-9 years who had a stem cell transplant for Fanconi anemia, so the T cells may come from the graft donor. The chain's CDR3 is CASSYSRDTRREGSAYEQYF. CDR3 DNA: TGTGCCAGCAGTTACTCGAGGGATACCCGGAGAGAAGGCAGCGCCTACGAGCAGTACTTC.